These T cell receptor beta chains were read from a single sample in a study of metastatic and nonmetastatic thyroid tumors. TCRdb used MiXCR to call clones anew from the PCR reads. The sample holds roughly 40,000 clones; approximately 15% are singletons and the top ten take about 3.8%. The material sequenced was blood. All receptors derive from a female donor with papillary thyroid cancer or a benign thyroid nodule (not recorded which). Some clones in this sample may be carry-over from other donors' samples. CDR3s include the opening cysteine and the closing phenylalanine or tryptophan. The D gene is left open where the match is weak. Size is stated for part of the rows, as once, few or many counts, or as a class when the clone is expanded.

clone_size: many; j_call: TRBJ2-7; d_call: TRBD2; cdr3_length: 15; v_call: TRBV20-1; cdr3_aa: CSARDGLAGTYEQYF; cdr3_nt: TGCAGTGCTAGAGATGGGCTAGCGGGAACCTACGAGCAGTACTTC
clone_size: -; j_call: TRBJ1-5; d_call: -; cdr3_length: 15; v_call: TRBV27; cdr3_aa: CASIPLGDSNQPQHF; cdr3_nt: TGTGCCAGCATTCCCTTAGGTGATAGCAATCAGCCCCAGCATTTT
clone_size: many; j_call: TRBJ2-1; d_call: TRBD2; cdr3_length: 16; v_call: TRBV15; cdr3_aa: CATSGRLAGYHNEQFF; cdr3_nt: TGTGCCACCAGCGGTCGACTAGCGGGATATCACAATGAGCAGTTCTTC
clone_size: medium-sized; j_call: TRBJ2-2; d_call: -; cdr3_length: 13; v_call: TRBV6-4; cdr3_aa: CASREQGTGELFF; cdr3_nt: TGTGCCAGCAGAGAGCAGGGCACCGGGGAGCTGTTTTTT
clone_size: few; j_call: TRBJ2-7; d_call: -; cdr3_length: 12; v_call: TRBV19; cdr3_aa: CDSEGSSYEQYF; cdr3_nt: TGTGACAGTGAGGGGAGCTCCTACGAGCAGTACTTC
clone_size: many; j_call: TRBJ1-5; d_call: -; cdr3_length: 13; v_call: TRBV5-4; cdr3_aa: CASSLVGDQPQHF; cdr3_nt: TGTGCCAGCAGCTTGGTGGGGGATCAGCCCCAGCATTTT
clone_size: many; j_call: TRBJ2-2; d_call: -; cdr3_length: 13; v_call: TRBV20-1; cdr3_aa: CSASRVDTGELFF; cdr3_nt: TGCAGTGCTAGTCGGGTGGACACCGGGGAGCTGTTTTTT
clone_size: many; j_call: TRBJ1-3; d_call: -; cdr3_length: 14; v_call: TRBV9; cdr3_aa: CASSVASSGNTIYF; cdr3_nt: TGTGCCAGCAGCGTAGCGAGCTCTGGAAACACCATATATTTT
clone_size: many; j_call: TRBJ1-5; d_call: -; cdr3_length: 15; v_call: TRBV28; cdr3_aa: CASSETGYSNQPQHF; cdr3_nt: TGTGCCAGCAGTGAAACAGGGTATAGCAATCAGCCCCAGCATTTT
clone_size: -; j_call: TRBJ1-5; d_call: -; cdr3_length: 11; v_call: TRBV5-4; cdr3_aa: CAGSFDQPQHF; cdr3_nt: TGTGCCGGCAGCTTTGATCAGCCCCAGCATTTT
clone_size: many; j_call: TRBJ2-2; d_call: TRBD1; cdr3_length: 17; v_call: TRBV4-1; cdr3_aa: CASSQVGQAANTGELFF; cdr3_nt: TGCGCCAGCAGCCAAGTGGGACAGGCCGCGAACACCGGGGAGCTGTTTTTT
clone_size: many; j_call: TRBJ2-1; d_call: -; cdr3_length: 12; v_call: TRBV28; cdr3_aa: CASSGDYNEQFF; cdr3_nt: TGTGCCAGCAGTGGGGACTACAATGAGCAGTTCTTC
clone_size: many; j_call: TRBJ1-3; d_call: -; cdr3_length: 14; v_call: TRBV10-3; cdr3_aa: CAIKTGQTGNTIYF; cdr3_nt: TGTGCCATCAAAACTGGACAGACTGGAAACACCATATATTTT
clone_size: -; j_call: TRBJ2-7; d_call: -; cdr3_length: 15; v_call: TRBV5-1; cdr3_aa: CASSLGPQVFYEQYF; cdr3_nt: TGCGCCAGCAGCTTAGGTCCCCAGGTCTTCTACGAGCAGTACTTC
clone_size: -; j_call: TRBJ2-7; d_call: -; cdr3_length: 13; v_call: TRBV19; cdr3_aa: CASSRLVSYEQYF; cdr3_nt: TGTGCCAGTAGCAGACTAGTCAGCTACGAGCAGTACTTC
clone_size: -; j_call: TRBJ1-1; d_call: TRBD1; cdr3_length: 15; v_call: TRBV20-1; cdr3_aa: CSAGTGGGWGTEAFF; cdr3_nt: TGCAGTGCTGGAACAGGGGGCGGTTGGGGCACTGAAGCTTTCTTT
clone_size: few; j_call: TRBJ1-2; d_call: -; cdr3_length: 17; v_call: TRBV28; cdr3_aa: CASSSLTAETFNYCYTF; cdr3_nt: TGTGCCAGCAGTTCGTTAACGGCAGAGACTTTTAACTATTGCTACACCTTC
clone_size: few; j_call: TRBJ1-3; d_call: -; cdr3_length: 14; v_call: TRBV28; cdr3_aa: CNSRLGGAGNTIYF; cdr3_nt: TGTAACAGCAGGCTCGGAGGGGCTGGAAACACCATATATTTT
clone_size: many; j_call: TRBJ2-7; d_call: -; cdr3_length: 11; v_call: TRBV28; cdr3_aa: CASSALLEQYF; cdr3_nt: TGTGCCAGCTCAGCGTTGCTCGAGCAGTACTTC
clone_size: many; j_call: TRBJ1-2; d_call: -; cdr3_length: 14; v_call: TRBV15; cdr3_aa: CATSSMGGNYGYTF; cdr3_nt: TGTGCCACCAGCAGTATGGGCGGCAACTATGGCTACACCTTC
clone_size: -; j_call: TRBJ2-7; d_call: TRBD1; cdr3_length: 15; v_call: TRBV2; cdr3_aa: CASREPGQGVYEQYF; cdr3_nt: TGTGCCAGCAGGGAACCGGGACAGGGGGTTTACGAGCAGTACTTC
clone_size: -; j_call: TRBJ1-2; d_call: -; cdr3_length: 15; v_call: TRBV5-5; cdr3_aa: CASSLGGAYFYVYTF; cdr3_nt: TGTGCCAGCAGCTTGGGAGGAGCGTACTTCTATGTCTACACCTTC
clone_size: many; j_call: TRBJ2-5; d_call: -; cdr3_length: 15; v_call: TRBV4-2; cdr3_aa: CASSRTRDSQETQYF; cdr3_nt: TGTGCCAGCAGCCGCACCCGGGACTCCCAAGAGACCCAGTACTTC
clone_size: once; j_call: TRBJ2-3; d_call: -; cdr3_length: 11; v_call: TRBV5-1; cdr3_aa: CASRGEATQYF; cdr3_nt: TGCGCCAGCCGCGGGGAGGCCACGCAGTATTTT
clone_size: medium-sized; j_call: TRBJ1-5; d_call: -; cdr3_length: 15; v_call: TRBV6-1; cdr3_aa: CASGWGGGGNQPQHF; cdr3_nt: TGTGCCAGTGGCTGGGGGGGCGGCGGGAATCAGCCCCAGCATTTT
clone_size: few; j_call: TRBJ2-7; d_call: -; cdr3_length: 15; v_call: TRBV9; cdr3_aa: CASSVDGGTNYEQYF; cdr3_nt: TGTGCCAGCAGCGTAGATGGAGGGACGAACTACGAGCAGTACTTC
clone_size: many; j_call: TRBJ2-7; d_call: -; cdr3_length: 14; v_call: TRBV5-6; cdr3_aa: CAGSDGTRSYEQYF; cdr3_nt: TGTGCCGGATCGGACGGGACAAGAAGTTACGAGCAGTACTTC
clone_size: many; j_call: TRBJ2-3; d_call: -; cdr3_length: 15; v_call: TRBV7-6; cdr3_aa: CASNFLARLFHTQYF; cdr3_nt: TGTGCCAGCAACTTCCTAGCCCGATTGTTTCATACGCAGTATTTT
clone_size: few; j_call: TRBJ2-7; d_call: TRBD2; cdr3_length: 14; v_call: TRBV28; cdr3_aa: CASRHTSGSYEQYF; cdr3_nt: TGTGCCAGCAGACACACTAGCGGCTCCTACGAGCAGTACTTC
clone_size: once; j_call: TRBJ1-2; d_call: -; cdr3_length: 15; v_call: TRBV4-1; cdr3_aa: CASSQDGSGARGYTF; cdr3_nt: TGCGCCAGCAGCCAAGATGGGTCGGGGGCGCGAGGCTACACCTTC
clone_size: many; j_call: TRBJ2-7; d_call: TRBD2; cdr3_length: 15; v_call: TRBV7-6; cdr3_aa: CASSYGTSGTYEQYF; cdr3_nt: TGTGCCAGCAGCTACGGGACTAGCGGAACCTACGAGCAGTACTTC
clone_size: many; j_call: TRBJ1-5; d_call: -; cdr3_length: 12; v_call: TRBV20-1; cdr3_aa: CSAWIGNQPQHF; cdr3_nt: TGCAGTGCTTGGATCGGCAATCAGCCCCAGCATTTT